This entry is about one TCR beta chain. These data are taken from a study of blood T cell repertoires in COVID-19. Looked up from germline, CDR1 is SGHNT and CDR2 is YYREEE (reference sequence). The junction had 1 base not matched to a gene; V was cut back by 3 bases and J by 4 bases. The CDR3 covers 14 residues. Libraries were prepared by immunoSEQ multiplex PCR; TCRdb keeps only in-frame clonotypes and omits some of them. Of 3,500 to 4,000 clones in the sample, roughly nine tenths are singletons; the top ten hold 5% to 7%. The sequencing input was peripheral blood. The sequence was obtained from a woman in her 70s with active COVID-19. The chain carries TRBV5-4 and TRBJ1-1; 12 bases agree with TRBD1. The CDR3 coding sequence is TGTGCCAGCAGCTGGGGACAGGGGGCCACTGAAGCTTTCTTT. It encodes CASSWGQGATEAFF.